Included here is one TCR beta chain sequence, with context. The sample originates from a study of blood T cell repertoires in COVID-19. Study information: PBMCs, B-cell-depleted T cells, or T cells provided the cDNA or gDNA that made up the material.

J gave up 6 bases and V 6 bases, and 14 bases lay outside the gene matches. Germline CDR1 and CDR2: MNHNY and SVGAGI (reference sequence). The CDR3 totals 16 residues. Per the original methods: Reference gene primers were amplified, and this amplification served to estimate nucleated cell counts. Assay used: immunoSEQ multiplex PCR; TCRdb lists only in-frame clones, some missing. Clonal size and the V and J genes are those of that table, whereas D and trimming came from the DNA. The sample has around 160,000 clones; roughly nine tenths are singletons. The clonotype originates from a man in his late teens or twenties with COVID-19, enrolled during active disease. The sample taken for sequencing was peripheral blood. The chain links TRBV6-6 to TRBJ2-5; TRBD1 matches 9 bases. Written as DNA, the CDR3 is TGTGCCAGCAGCTCAACTCCGGGACAGGGCATCCAGACCCAGTACTTC. This sequence encodes CASSSTPGQGIQTQYF.